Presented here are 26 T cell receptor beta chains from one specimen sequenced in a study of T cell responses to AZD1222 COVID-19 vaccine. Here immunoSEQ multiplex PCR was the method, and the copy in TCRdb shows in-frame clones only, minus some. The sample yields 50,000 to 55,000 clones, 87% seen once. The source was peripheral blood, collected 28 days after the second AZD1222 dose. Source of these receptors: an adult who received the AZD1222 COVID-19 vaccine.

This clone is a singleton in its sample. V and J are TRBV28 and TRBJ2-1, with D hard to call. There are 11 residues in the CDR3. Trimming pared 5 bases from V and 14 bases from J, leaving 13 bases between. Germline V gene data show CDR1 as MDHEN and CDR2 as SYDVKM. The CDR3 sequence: CASSPLLEKFF. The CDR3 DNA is TGTGCCAGCAGTCCCCTGTTGGAGAAGTTCTTC.

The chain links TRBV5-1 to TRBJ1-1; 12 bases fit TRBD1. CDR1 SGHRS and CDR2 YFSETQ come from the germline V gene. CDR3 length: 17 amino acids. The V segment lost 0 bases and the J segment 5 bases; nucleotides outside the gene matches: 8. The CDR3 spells CASSLVGTGGAGTEAFF. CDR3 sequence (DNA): TGCGCCAGCAGCTTGGTCGGGACAGGGGGCGCAGGGACTGAAGCTTTCTTT.

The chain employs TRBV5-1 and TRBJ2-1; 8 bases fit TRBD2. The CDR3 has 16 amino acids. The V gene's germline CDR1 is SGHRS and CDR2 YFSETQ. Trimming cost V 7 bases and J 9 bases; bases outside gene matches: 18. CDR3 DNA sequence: TGCGCCAGCGCGGAGGTAGCGGGATCTAGTCTTGGTGAGCAGTTCTTC. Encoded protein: CASAEVAGSSLGEQFF.

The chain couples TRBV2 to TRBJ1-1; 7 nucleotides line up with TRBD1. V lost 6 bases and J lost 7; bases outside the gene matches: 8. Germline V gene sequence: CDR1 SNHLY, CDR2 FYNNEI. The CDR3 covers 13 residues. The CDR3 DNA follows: TGTGCCAGCAGCCCCGTAGGGGGCGTTGAAGCTTTCTTT. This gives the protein CASSPVGGVEAFF.

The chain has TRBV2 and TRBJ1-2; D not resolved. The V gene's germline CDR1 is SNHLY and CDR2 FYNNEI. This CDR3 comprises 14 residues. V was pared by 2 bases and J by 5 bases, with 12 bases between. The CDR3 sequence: CASSETLGSYGYTF. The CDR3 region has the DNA TGTGCCAGCAGTGAAACCCTCGGGAGTTATGGCTACACCTTC.

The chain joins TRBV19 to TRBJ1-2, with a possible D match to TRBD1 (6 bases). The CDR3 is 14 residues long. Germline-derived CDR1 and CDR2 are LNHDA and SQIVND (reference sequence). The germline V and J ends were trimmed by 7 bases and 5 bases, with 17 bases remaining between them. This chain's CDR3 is CASKVRTADYGYTF. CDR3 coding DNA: TGTGCCAGTAAGGTTCGGACAGCTGATTATGGCTACACCTTC.

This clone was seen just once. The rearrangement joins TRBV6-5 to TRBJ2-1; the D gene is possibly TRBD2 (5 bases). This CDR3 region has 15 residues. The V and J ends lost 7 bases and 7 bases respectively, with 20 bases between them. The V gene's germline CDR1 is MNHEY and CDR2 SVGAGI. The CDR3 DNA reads TGTGCCAGCACCGACGGGGTACTGGTCGGGAATGAGCAGTTCTTC. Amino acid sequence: CASTDGVLVGNEQFF.

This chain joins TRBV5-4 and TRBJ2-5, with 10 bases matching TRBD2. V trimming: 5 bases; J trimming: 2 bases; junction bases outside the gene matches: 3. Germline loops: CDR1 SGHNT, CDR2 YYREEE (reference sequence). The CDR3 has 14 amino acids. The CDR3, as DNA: TGTGCCAGCAGAGGGACTAGCGAACAAGAGACCCAGTACTTC. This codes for CASRGTSEQETQYF.

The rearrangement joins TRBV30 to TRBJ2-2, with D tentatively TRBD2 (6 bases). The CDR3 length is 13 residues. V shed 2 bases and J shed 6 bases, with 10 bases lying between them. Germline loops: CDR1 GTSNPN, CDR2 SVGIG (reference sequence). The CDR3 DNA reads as TGTGCCTGGAGTACCGGGGGTCCCGGGGAGCTGTTTTTT. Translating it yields CAWSTGGPGELFF.

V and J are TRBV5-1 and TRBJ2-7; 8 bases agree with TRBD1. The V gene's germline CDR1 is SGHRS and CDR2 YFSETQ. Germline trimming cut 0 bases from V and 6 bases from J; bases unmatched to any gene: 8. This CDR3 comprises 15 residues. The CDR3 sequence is CASSLGLSGGGEQYF. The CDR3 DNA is TGCGCCAGCAGCTTGGGCTTATCAGGGGGCGGCGAGCAGTACTTC.

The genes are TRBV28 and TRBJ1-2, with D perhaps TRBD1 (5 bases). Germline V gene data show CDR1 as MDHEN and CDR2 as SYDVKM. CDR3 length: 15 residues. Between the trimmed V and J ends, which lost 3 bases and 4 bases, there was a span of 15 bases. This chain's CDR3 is CASSLKGRATYGYTF. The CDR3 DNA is TGTGCCAGCAGTTTGAAGGGCAGGGCCACCTATGGCTACACCTTC.

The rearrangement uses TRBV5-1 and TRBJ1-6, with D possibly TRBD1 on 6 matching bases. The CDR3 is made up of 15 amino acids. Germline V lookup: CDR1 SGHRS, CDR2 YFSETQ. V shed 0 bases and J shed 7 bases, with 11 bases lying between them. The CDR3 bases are TGCGCCAGCAGCTTGGGAACAGGGTACAATTCACCCCTCCACTTT. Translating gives CASSLGTGYNSPLHF.

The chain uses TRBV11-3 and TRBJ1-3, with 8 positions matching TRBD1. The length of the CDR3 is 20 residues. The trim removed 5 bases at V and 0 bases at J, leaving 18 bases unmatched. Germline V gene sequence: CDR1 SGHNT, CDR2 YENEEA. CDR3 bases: TGTGCCAGCAGCCTTCCGGGACAGGCCTTCCACCAGTTCTCTGGAAACACCATATATTTT. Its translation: CASSLPGQAFHQFSGNTIYF. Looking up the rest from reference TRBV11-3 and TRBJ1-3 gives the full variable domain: EAGVVQSPRYKIIEKKQPVAFWCNPISGHNTLYWYLQNLGQGPELLIRYENEEAVDDSQLPKDRFSAERLKGVDSTLKIQPAELGDSAVYLCASSLPGQAFHQFSGNTIYFGEGSWLTVV.

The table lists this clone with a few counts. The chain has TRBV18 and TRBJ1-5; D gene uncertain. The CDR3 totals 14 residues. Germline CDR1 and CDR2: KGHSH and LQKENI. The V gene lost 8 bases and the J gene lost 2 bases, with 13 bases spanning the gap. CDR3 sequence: CASPRYGGNQPQHF. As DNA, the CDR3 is TGTGCCAGCCCTCGGTACGGAGGCAATCAGCCCCAGCATTTT.

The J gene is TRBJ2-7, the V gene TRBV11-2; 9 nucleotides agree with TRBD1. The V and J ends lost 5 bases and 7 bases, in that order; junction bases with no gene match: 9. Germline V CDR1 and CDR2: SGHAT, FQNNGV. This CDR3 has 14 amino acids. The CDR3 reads CASSPPGTGREQYF. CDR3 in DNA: TGTGCCAGCAGCCCGCCCGGGACAGGGAGAGAGCAGTACTTC.

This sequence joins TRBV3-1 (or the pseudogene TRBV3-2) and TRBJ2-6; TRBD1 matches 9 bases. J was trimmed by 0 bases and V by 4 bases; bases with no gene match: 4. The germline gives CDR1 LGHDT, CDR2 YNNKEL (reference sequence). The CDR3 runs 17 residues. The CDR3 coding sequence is TGTGCCAGCAGCCGAGGGACAGGGAACTCTGGGGCCAACGTCCTGACTTTC. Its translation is CASSRGTGNSGANVLTF.

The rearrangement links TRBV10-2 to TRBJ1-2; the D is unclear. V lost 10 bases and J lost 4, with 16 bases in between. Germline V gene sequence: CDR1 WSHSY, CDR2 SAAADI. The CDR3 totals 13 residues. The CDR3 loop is CAISKGYGYGYTF. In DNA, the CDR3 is TGCGCCATCTCAAAGGGATATGGCTATGGCTACACCTTC.

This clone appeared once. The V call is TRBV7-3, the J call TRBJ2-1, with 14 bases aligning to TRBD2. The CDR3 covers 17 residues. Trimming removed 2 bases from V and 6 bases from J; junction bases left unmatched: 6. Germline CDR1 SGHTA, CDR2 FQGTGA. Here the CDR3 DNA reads TGTGCCAGCAGCTTATATCCGGGACTAGCGGGAGTCAATGAGCAGTTCTTC. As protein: CASSLYPGLAGVNEQFF.

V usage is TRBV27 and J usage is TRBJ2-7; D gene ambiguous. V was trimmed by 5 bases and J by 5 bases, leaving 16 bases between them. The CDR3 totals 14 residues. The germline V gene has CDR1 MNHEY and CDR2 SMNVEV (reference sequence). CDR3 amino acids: CASSPRLVVDEQYF. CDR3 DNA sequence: TGTGCCAGCAGTCCCCGGTTAGTGGTGGACGAGCAGTACTTC.

CDR3: CASSDGTTYTDTQYF. DNA for the CDR3: TGTGCCAGCAGTGACGGGACTACCTACACAGATACGCAGTATTTT. The V gene is TRBV2, the J gene TRBJ2-3, with 7 bases that match TRBD2. In germline, CDR1 is SNHLY, CDR2 FYNNEI. CDR3 length: 15 residues. The V gene end was trimmed by 3 bases and the J gene end by 2 bases; junction bases not matched to a gene: 5.

The CDR3 is CASSQLSQGPEQFF. In DNA form, the CDR3 reads TGCGCCAGCAGCCAGCTTTCACAGGGGCCTGAGCAGTTCTTC. The chain combines TRBV4-1 with TRBJ2-1, with 7 bases aligning to TRBD1. The germline V gene encodes CDR1 MGHRA and CDR2 YSYEKL. There are 14 residues in the CDR3. J gave up 9 bases and V 3 bases, and 8 bases lay outside the gene matches.

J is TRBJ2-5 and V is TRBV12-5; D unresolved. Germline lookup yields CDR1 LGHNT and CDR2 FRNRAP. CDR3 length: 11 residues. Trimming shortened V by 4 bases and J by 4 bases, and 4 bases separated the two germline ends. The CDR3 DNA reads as TGTGCTAGTGGTTCAGGAGAGACCCAGTACTTC. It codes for CASGSGETQYF.

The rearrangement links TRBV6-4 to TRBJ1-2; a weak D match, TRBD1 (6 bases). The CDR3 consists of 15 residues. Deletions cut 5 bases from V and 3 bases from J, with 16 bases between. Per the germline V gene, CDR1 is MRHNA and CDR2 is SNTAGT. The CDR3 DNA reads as TGTGCCAGCAGTCTCTCCGGGGGGCGAGACTATGGCTACACCTTC. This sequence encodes CASSLSGGRDYGYTF.

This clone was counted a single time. This CDR3 is CASSLGGSSYEQYF. DNA of the CDR3: TGTGCCAGCAGCTTGGGTGGATCGTCCTACGAGCAGTACTTC. J is TRBJ2-7 and V is TRBV5-6; D is unclear. The V end was cut by 0 bases, the J end by 1 base, with 8 bases between. CDR3 size: 14 residues. Germline V gene sequence: CDR1 SGHDT, CDR2 YYEEEE.

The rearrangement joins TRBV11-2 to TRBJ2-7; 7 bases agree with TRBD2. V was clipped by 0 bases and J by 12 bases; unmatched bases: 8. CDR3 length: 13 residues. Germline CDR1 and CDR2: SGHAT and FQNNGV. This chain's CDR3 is CASSLDGLADGYF. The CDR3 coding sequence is TGTGCCAGCAGCTTAGATGGGCTAGCGGACGGGTACTTC.

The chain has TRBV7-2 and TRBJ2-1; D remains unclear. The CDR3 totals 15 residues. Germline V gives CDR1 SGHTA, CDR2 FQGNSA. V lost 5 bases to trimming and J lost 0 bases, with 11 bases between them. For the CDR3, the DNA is TGTGCCAGCAGCGCACGGAGAAGCTCCTACAATGAGCAGTTCTTC. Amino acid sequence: CASSARRSSYNEQFF.